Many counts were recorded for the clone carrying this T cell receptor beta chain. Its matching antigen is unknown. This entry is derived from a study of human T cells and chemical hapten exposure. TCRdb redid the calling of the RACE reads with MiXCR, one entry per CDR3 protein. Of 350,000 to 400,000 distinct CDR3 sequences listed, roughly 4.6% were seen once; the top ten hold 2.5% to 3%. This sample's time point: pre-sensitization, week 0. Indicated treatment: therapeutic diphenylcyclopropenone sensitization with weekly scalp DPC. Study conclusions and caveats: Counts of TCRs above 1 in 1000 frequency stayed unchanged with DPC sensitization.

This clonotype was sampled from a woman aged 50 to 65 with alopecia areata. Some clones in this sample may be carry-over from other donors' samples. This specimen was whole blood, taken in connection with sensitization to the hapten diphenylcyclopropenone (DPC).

The CDR3: CSARDGVRPDGYTF. The CDR3 DNA sequence: TGCAGTGCTAGGGATGGAGTTCGTCCAGACGGCTACACCTTC. The chain is built from TRBV20-1 and TRBJ1-2; D is unresolved. V was trimmed by 3 bases and J by 8 bases, leaving 19 bases between them. The CDR3 runs 14 residues. Germline V CDR1 and CDR2: DFQATT, SNEGSKA (reference sequence).